These T cell receptor beta chains were read from a single sample in a study of shared clonotypes between healthy human individuals. The data were produced by immunoSEQ multiplex PCR, yet TCRdb's version contains in-frame clones alone and is incomplete. The table includes roughly 700,000 clones, about 90% detected once. Source material: memory CD8+ T cells from PBMCs. These receptor sequences come from a man between 18 and 29 years old in good health. Some clones in this sample may be carry-over from other donors' samples. Each CDR3 is given with its conserved first and last residue. A D gene is named only where the DNA matches it firmly. A row's size may be missing; if present it is once, few, many or a size class.

NA | TRBD1 | TRBJ2-4 | TRBV28 | TGTGCCAGCAGACAAACGGGACAGGAGCTTCAGTACTTC | CASRQTGQELQYF
NA | TRBD2 | TRBJ2-1 | TRBV7-8 | TGTGCCAGCAGCTTGACACCTGCGGGAGTAAATGAGCAGTTCTTC | CASSLTPAGVNEQFF
NA | NA | TRBJ2-6 | TRBV28 | TGTGCCAGCAGTTTACGGAACTCTGGGGCCAACGTCCTGACTTTC | CASSLRNSGANVLTF
NA | NA | TRBJ2-2 | TRBV28 | TGTGCCAGCAGTCCCCTCGTGGGAGCCAGCACCGGGGAGCTGTTTTTT | CASSPLVGASTGELFF
NA | NA | TRBJ2-6 | TRBV28 | TGTGCCAGCAGTCCAATGTGGGTTACCACCTTCTCTGGGGCCAACGTCCTGACTTTC | CASSPMWVTTFSGANVLTF
NA | TRBD1 | TRBJ2-1 | TRBV27 | TGTGCCAGCAGTTTTGGGACAGGGACATATGAGCAGTTCTTC | CASSFGTGTYEQFF
NA | NA | TRBJ2-5 | TRBV6-1 | TGTGCCAGCAGTCTAGAGATCAGTGAGACCCAGTACTTC | CASSLEISETQYF
once | TRBD1 | TRBJ2-2 | TRBV2 | TGTGCCAGCAGTGAGGAGGTGGGGACAGGGTTGCTCTCCGGGGAGCTGTTTTTT | CASSEEVGTGLLSGELFF
NA | NA | TRBJ2-7 | TRBV30 | TGTGCCTGGGCCTTGCAGGTCGCCTACGAGCAGTACTTC | CAWALQVAYEQYF
NA | TRBD2 | TRBJ2-2 | TRBV4-3 | TGCGCCAGCAGCCCGGGACTAGCGGGAGTAGGCACCGGGGAGCTGTTTTTT | CASSPGLAGVGTGELFF
NA | NA | TRBJ1-2 | TRBV5-4 | TGTGCCAGCAGCTTGGACCGGGGGGACTATGGCTACACCTTC | CASSLDRGDYGYTF
NA | NA | TRBJ2-7 | TRBV9 | TGTGCCAGCAGCGTAGGAGGGGCAACCTACGAGCAGTACTTC | CASSVGGATYEQYF
NA | NA | TRBJ2-2 | TRBV2 | TGTGCCAGCAGGGAAGAAGCCGGGGAGCTGTTTTTT | CASREEAGELFF
NA | TRBD1 | TRBJ2-1 | TRBV27 | TGTGCCAGCAAACTCGGACAGGGATCCCCCAATGAGCAGTTCTTC | CASKLGQGSPNEQFF
once | TRBD1 | TRBJ1-2 | TRBV27 | TGTGCCAGCAGTTCACAGGGGGAAAGAAGAGGGTTTTACTATGGCTACACCTTC | CASSSQGERRGFYYGYTF
NA | TRBD2 | TRBJ2-7 | TRBV4-1 | TGCGCCAGCAGCCAAGAGCCTAGCGGGACCTACGAGCAGTACTTC | CASSQEPSGTYEQYF
NA | NA | TRBJ2-7 | TRBV11-2 | TGTGCCAGCAGCCGTGGGGCAGGGTTAGGGGAGCAGTACTTC | CASSRGAGLGEQYF
NA | NA | TRBJ1-3 | TRBV7-9 | TGTGCCAGCAGCGTAGACAGCTCTGGAAACACCATATATTTT | CASSVDSSGNTIYF
NA | TRBD2 | TRBJ2-7 | TRBV10-2 | TGCGCCAGCAGTGAGGATGGACTAGCGGGAGGTATGGTCGAGCAGTACTTC | CASSEDGLAGGMVEQYF
once | TRBD1 | TRBJ1-1 | TRBV11-1 | TGTGCCAGCAGCTTCCGACAGGGATTGAACACTGAAGCTTTCTTT | CASSFRQGLNTEAFF
once | NA | TRBJ1-2 | TRBV30 | TGTGCCTGGAGGGTTATTGGTCTGGGGGGCTACACCTTC | CAWRVIGLGGYTF
NA | NA | TRBJ2-7 | TRBV18 | TGTGCCAGCTCACAAACAGGATACTACGAGCAGTACTTC | CASSQTGYYEQYF
NA | NA | TRBJ1-2 | TRBV27 | TGTGCCAGCAGTTTTATAGGACAGCTGTCCTATGGCTACACCTTC | CASSFIGQLSYGYTF
NA | NA | TRBJ2-7 | TRBV9 | TGTGCCAGCAGCCCAGGAGGGAGAACCTACGAGCAGTACTTC | CASSPGGRTYEQYF
once | NA | TRBJ2-1 | TRBV5-1 | TGCGCCAGCAGCTTCCGGGACCTAAATGAGCAGTTCTTC | CASSFRDLNEQFF
NA | TRBD2 | TRBJ2-2 | TRBV5-1 | TGCGCCAGCCGCCTAGCGGGGAACACCGGGGAGCTGTTTTTT | CASRLAGNTGELFF
NA | NA | TRBJ2-1 | TRBV25-1 | TGTGCCAGCAGTGAATTTGAGGCTGGCGGGCAGTTCTTC | CASSEFEAGGQFF
NA | NA | TRBJ1-1 | TRBV13 | TGTGCCAGCAGCTCATACAGGGAGAACACTGAAGCTTTCTTT | CASSSYRENTEAFF
NA | NA | TRBJ1-5 | TRBV15 | TGTGCCACCAGCAGAGATTGGATTAATTTGGGTCATCAGCCCCAGCATTTT | CATSRDWINLGHQPQHF
few | NA | TRBJ2-3 | TRBV7-8 | TGTGCCAGCAGCCTGAGGGCCGTGAGTGGAACAGATACGCAGTATTTT | CASSLRAVSGTDTQYF
NA | TRBD2 | TRBJ2-1 | TRBV4-3 | TGCGCCAGCAGCCAAGATAGCGGGGTTTACAATGAGCAGTTCTTC | CASSQDSGVYNEQFF
NA | TRBD2 | TRBJ2-3 | TRBV9 | TGTGCCAGCAGCGTATGGTCTAGCGGAACAGATACGCAGTATTTT | CASSVWSSGTDTQYF
NA | NA | TRBJ1-4 | TRBV6-6 | TGTGCCAGCAGCCTACGGGGGGCATCAGGTGAAAAACTGTTTTTT | CASSLRGASGEKLFF
NA | TRBD1 | TRBJ1-1 | TRBV10-2 | TGCGCCAGCAAAGAAGGGACAGGGAAAGCTTTCTTT | CASKEGTGKAFF
NA | TRBD2 | TRBJ2-3 | TRBV5-1 | TGCGCCAGCAGCTGGGACCGACTAGCGTCTAGCACAGATACGCAGTATTTT | CASSWDRLASSTDTQYF
NA | NA | TRBJ2-2 | TRBV5-1 | TGCGCCAGCAGCGACAACTCGAACACCGGGGAGCTGTTTTTT | CASSDNSNTGELFF
NA | NA | TRBJ2-1 | TRBV6-5 | TGTGCCAGCACCATCCAGGGACCCTACAATGAGCAGTTCTTC | CASTIQGPYNEQFF
NA | NA | TRBJ2-1 | TRBV13 | TGTGCCAGCAGCTTAGGGCCGACAAACAGCCTTATTTACAATGAGCAGTTCTTC | CASSLGPTNSLIYNEQFF
once | NA | TRBJ2-7 | TRBV5-5 | TGTGCCAGCAGCTTGGTGGTAGCGGAGCCCTACGAGCAGTACTTC | CASSLVVAEPYEQYF
NA | NA | TRBJ1-2 | TRBV19 | TGTGCCAGCACAACAGCTTTCTATGGCTACACCTTC | CASTTAFYGYTF
few | NA | TRBJ2-7 | TRBV27 | TGTGCCAGCAGCCCCTCAGGGGACTCCTACGAGCAGTACTTC | CASSPSGDSYEQYF
NA | NA | TRBJ2-5 | TRBV7-9 | TGTGCCAGCACCCCCGAGGGACAAGAGACCCAGTACTTC | CASTPEGQETQYF
NA | NA | TRBJ2-7 | TRBV6-4 | TGTGCCAGCACCATCGGCGGGGCAGCCGGCTTC | CASTIGGAAGF
NA | NA | TRBJ2-7 | TRBV7-9 | TGTGCCAGCAGCTCGGGGGCCCACAACGCTTACGAGCAGTACTTC | CASSSGAHNAYEQYF